The rows below give T cell receptor beta chains drawn from one sample of a study of T cells in Graves' hyperthyroidism and ophthalmopathy. In TCRdb, the multiplex PCR reads were re-called with MiXCR into one record per CDR3 protein. The data contain roughly 700,000 distinct CDR3 sequences, 11% to 15% of them singletons. Sequencing input: blood. The receptors stem from a woman between 18 and 30 years old with Graves' hyperthyroidism. Both conserved end residues are part of each CDR3. Fields, in order: J gene, V gene, D gene, clone size, CDR3 DNA, CDR3 protein. The D gene is left open where the match is weak. Size is omitted from some rows. Given values are once, few, many or a class for expanded clones.

>TRBJ1-2|TRBV28|TRBD1|few
TGTGCCAGCAGTTCCGTCCCCGGGACAGGGTGGGGTGGCTACACCTTC
CASSSVPGTGWGGYTF
>TRBJ2-2|TRBV29-1|-|few
TGCAGCGTTTTGCCACTACCCGGACGTGACACCGGGGAGCTGTTTTTT
CSVLPLPGRDTGELFF
>TRBJ1-5|TRBV20-1|TRBD1|few
TGCAGTGCCGGGACAGGGGGCCATCAGCCCCAGCATTTT
CSAGTGGHQPQHF
>TRBJ2-7|TRBV6-2/TRBV6-3|TRBD1|few
TGTGCCAGCAGTTCTGGGACAGGGATCGAGCAGTACTTC
CASSSGTGIEQYF
>TRBJ1-2|TRBV12-3/TRBV12-4|-|-
TGTGCCAGCAGTTTCGCGGGGCAGGGCTATGGCTACACCTTC
CASSFAGQGYGYTF
>TRBJ1-1|TRBV24-1|-|-
TGTGCCACCAGGACGGACCATAACACTGAAGCTTTCTTT
CATRTDHNTEAFF
>TRBJ1-6|TRBV28|-|few
TGTGCCAGCGGGCGGTATAATTCACCCCTCCACTTT
CASGRYNSPLHF
>TRBJ1-4|TRBV12-3/TRBV12-4|-|-
TGTGCCGGCAGTTTAAGTAAGGCCTATCGCCCTTCAACTAATGAAAAACTGTTTTTT
CAGSLSKAYRPSTNEKLFF
>TRBJ2-5|TRBV15|-|few
TGTGCCACCAGCAGGGGGGGGACAGGTTCGGAGACCCAGTACTTC
CATSRGGTGSETQYF
>TRBJ2-1|TRBV20-1|TRBD2|many
TGCAGTGCTGGCCCTAGCGGGAGCATCGATGAGCAGTTCTTC
CSAGPSGSIDEQFF
>TRBJ2-1|TRBV2|-|many
TGTGCCAGCAGTCACTTACTAGCCGCCGATGAGCAGTTCTTC
CASSHLLAADEQFF
>TRBJ2-3|TRBV20-1|-|many
TGCAAAATGGGGAGAGAAGCAGATACGCAGTATTTT
CKMGREADTQYF
>TRBJ1-5|TRBV28|-|many
TGTGCCAGCAGTTTATTTGGGAAGGGTAGCAATCAGCCCCAGCATTTT
CASSLFGKGSNQPQHF
>TRBJ2-5|TRBV6-1|-|-
TGTGCCAGCAGAACGGGGGCGAGGTGGGAGACCCAGTACTTC
CASRTGARWETQYF
>TRBJ2-1|TRBV11-2|TRBD2|many
TGTGCCAGCAGCTTAGTAGCGGGAGAGGCTGAGCAGTTCTTC
CASSLVAGEAEQFF
>TRBJ1-4|TRBV27|TRBD1|few
TGTGCCAGCACGGCCTCCCCGGGACAGGGTCCCAGAAGCGAAAAACTGTTTTTT
CASTASPGQGPRSEKLFF
>TRBJ2-7|TRBV2|-|few
TGTGCCAGCAGTGAAGCGGGGGGAGGAGAGCAGTACTTC
CASSEAGGGEQYF
>TRBJ2-1|TRBV30|-|many
TGTGCCTGGAGTTCCCGCAATGAGCAGTTCTTC
CAWSSRNEQFF
>TRBJ1-4|TRBV6-1|-|few
TGTGCCAGCGGGGGACTGGACTTTAGGACTAATGAAAAACTGTTTTTT
CASGGLDFRTNEKLFF
>TRBJ2-1|TRBV7-9|TRBD2|few
TGTGCCAGCAGACGACTAGCGGGAGGGCCTAATGAGCAGTTCTTC
CASRRLAGGPNEQFF
>TRBJ1-5|TRBV12-3/TRBV12-4|-|many
TGTGCCAGCAGGATCGGAGGGATGGGGAATCAGCCCCAGCATTTT
CASRIGGMGNQPQHF
>TRBJ2-3|TRBV30|-|few
TGTGCCTGGAGCCTGAGTGTGGTACCAGATACGCAGTATTTT
CAWSLSVVPDTQYF
>TRBJ1-5|TRBV12-3/TRBV12-4|TRBD1|-
TGTGCCAGCAGGACAGGGATTCAGCCCCAGCATTTT
CASRTGIQPQHF
>TRBJ1-4|TRBV4-1|-|few
TGCGCCAGCACAGCTCGCGGCCCAGTTATGGGTGAAAAACTGTTTTTT
CASTARGPVMGEKLFF
>TRBJ1-2|TRBV25-1|TRBD1|few
TGTGCCAGCAGTGAAGCTGTGGCAGGGGGCCCTGGCTACACCTTC
CASSEAVAGGPGYTF
>TRBJ2-1|TRBV5-4|-|few
TGTGCCAGCAGCCCCTATTCGGGGGATGAGCAGTTCTTC
CASSPYSGDEQFF
>TRBJ2-7|TRBV29-1|-|few
TGCAGCGTTGAAGATCAACAGGGCTCCTACGAGCAGTACTTC
CSVEDQQGSYEQYF
>TRBJ2-7|TRBV12-3/TRBV12-4|-|many
TGTGCCAGCAGTAGGGAGAATCCCACCTACGAGCAGTACTTC
CASSRENPTYEQYF
>TRBJ1-4|TRBV4-1|TRBD1|-
TGCGCCAGCAGCCAAGTGGGGGGGACAGGAGAAAAACTGTTTTTT
CASSQVGGTGEKLFF
>TRBJ2-7|TRBV30|-|few
TGTGCCTGGAGTTCCGGACGGACTCTCCTACGAGGGCAGTACTTC
CAWSSGRTLLRGQYF
>TRBJ2-1|TRBV20-1|-|-
TGCAGTGCTAGAGTAACCGGGGGTTCCTACAATGAGCAGTTCTTC
CSARVTGGSYNEQFF
>TRBJ2-3|TRBV6-6|-|many
TGTGCCAGCAGTTACAGGTCCTCGGGAGATACGCAGTATTTT
CASSYRSSGDTQYF
>TRBJ1-4|TRBV20-1|-|-
TGCAGTGCTACTGGGACGGCAGAAAAACTGTTTTTT
CSATGTAEKLFF
>TRBJ1-1|TRBV12-3/TRBV12-4|TRBD1|many
TGTGCCAGCAGCCCCGGACAGGGTGGGTCCCGGTCGTGGGTATCTGAAGCTTTCTTT
CASSPGQGGSRSWVSEAFF
>TRBJ1-3|TRBV19|-|-
TGTGCCAGTAGTATTAAGGGTTCTGGAAACACCATATATTTT
CASSIKGSGNTIYF
>TRBJ2-3|TRBV3-1|-|-
TGTGCCAGCAGCCAAGGTCTCTCCCAGCAGGGGCAGTATTTT
CASSQGLSQQGQYF
>TRBJ2-7|TRBV13|TRBD2|-
TGTGCCAGCAGCTCGCGGGAGACCTCCTACGAGCAGTACTTC
CASSSRETSYEQYF
>TRBJ2-4|TRBV28|-|many
TGTGCCAGCAGTTTGGGACGGATTAGTCCTGCCAAAACCATTCAGTACTTC
CASSLGRISPAKTIQYF
>TRBJ2-7|TRBV29-1|-|-
TGCAGCGTTGAGGGACGGAGGTCCTACGAGCAGTACTTC
CSVEGRRSYEQYF
>TRBJ1-1|TRBV7-2|-|few
TGTGCCAGCAGCCCATATCGTGGGGGAGGTGAAGCTTTCTTT
CASSPYRGGGEAFF
>TRBJ1-1|TRBV7-8|-|-
TGTGCCAGCAGCCCACTGGGGGGTCTCTCTGAAGCTTTCTTT
CASSPLGGLSEAFF
>TRBJ1-1|TRBV30|-|-
TGTGCCTGGAGCCCGGGGCCTTCTGAAGCTTTCTTT
CAWSPGPSEAFF
>TRBJ2-1|TRBV2|TRBD2|many
TGTGCCAGCATTTCGACTAGCGGGAGAGGTTTAATTTCTTACAATGAGCAGTTCTTC
CASISTSGRGLISYNEQFF
>TRBJ1-4|TRBV29-1|-|many
TGCAGCGTTTCGAAGGGATCGACTGAAAAACTGTTTTTT
CSVSKGSTEKLFF
>TRBJ2-3|TRBV6-5|-|few
TGTGCCAGCAGTTACTTCGCAGGGGTTGCAGATACGCAGTATTTT
CASSYFAGVADTQYF
>TRBJ2-1|TRBV24-1|TRBD1|many
TGTGCCACCAGTGATTTGCTAGGGACAGGGGATGAGCAGTTCTTC
CATSDLLGTGDEQFF
>TRBJ1-2|TRBV30|-|-
TGTGCCTGGAGTGGGTATGGCTACACCTTC
CAWSGYGYTF
>TRBJ2-2|TRBV30|TRBD2|many
TGTGCCTGGAGGCTACCAGGACTAGCGGGATGGACCGGGGAGCTGTTTTTT
CAWRLPGLAGWTGELFF
>TRBJ1-5|TRBV6-1|-|many
TGTGCCAGCAGTCCCCTTACGGACAGCTGGACGAATCAGCCCCAGCATTTT
CASSPLTDSWTNQPQHF
>TRBJ2-1|TRBV10-1|-|-
TGCGCCAGCAGTGAGTCAAGTTTTTCCTACAATGAGCAGTTCTTC
CASSESSFSYNEQFF
>TRBJ2-7|TRBV5-8|-|many
TGTGCCAGCAGCTTGCCCATCGCTTACTCGGGCGAGCAGTACTTC
CASSLPIAYSGEQYF
>TRBJ1-1|TRBV19|-|-
TGTGCCAGTAGTATACGGGGGAAAGGTGGCACTGAAGCTTTCTTT
CASSIRGKGGTEAFF
>TRBJ2-1|TRBV24-1|TRBD2|few
TGTGCCACCAGTGAAGCTCTAGCGGTCTCCTACAATGAGCAGTTCTTC
CATSEALAVSYNEQFF
>TRBJ1-1|TRBV29-1|-|many
TGCAGCGTTGAAGCAATGCAGGAGACGAACACTGAAGCTTTCTTT
CSVEAMQETNTEAFF
>TRBJ2-7|TRBV29-1|-|-
TGCAGCGCTGGGACAGCGGGAGTACACGAGCAGTACTTC
CSAGTAGVHEQYF
>TRBJ2-5|TRBV30|-|-
TGTGCCTGGAGTTTCGGGGCAAAGGAGACCCAGTACTTC
CAWSFGAKETQYF
>TRBJ2-7|TRBV6-1|-|many
TGTGCCACAACCGGAGTCCACGAGCAGTACTTC
CATTGVHEQYF
>TRBJ2-1|TRBV6-1|TRBD1|-
TGTGCCAGCAGAGACGCGGGAGGGACAGGGGGATACTGGCGCCTATGGACCCCATGGTTCTTC
CASRDAGGTGGYWRLWTPWFF
>TRBJ2-3|TRBV3-1|TRBD2|many
TGTGCCAGCAGCCAAGCTACTAGCGGGATTGGGACAGATACGCAGTATTTT
CASSQATSGIGTDTQYF
>TRBJ2-1|TRBV11-2|-|many
TGTGCCAGCAGCTTAGTAGCCGGTGGGATTAACAATGAGCAGTTCTTC
CASSLVAGGINNEQFF